This T cell receptor beta chain was sequenced for a study of PD-L1 blockade in urothelial cancer. Across the whole study: Patients initiated atezolizumab at some point between 2013 and 2015 at 1,200 mg intravenously every 3 weeks. Blood drawn 3 weeks (second dose) and 6 weeks after treatment start was analyzed.

Documented time point: pretreatment peripheral blood. Anywhere from 1 to 8 samples came from each patient, spanning pretreatment and on-treatment. This CDR3 has 15 amino acids. The V end lost 1 base, the J end lost 3 bases, and 12 bases lay between the germline ends. Germline V lookup: CDR1 KGHSH, CDR2 LQKENI. The repertoire was sequenced with immunoSEQ multiplex PCR; TCRdb's copy has only in-frame clones and lacks some. The table shows roughly 100,000 clones, with about 89% occurring only once. Sequenced here: PBMCs, sampled around atezolizumab (anti-PD-L1) treatment. The source of this sequence is a woman aged 80 or older with urothelial cancer. The chain links TRBV18 to TRBJ1-1; tentatively, D is TRBD1 (5 bases). CDR3 in DNA: TGTGCCAGCTCACCACGGGAGGGGCTGGACACTGAAGCTTTCTTT. It yields the protein CASSPREGLDTEAFF.